This T cell receptor beta chain was captured by sequencing in a study of T cells in women clearing cervical HPV infection. Turning to the study itself: Controls gave blood once infection was undetectable; cases at lesion identification. Regarding the study as a whole: Repertoire richness, not evenness, was significantly elevated in CIN3+ cases versus controls. T-cell numbers per sample were unknown and may explain richness differences.

The germline V gene encodes CDR1 SGHNT and CDR2 YYREEE (reference sequence). V was trimmed by 0 bases and J by 2 bases, leaving 8 bases between them. The length of the CDR3 is 14 residues. TCRdb's table, derived via immunoSEQ multiplex PCR, lists solely in-frame clones and lacks some. The repertoire table contains tens of thousands of clones. Dot-blot hybridization genotyped cervical HPV amplified with MY09/MY11 PCR. As regards this clone: The antigen is not known. The read ends 3 residues shy of where the CDR3 ends; the end is completed using the germline J gene.

Sample: blood buffy coat. The sequence came from a woman aged 18 to 75 with a cervical HPV16 infection that either progressed to CIN3+ or cleared (not recorded which). This chain links TRBV5-4 with TRBJ2-5; weak D call: TRBD1 (6 bases). The CDR3 bases that were read are TGTGCCAGCAGCTTGGAGGGGGAACAAGAGACC. This encodes CASSLEGEQET. The CDR3 in full is CASSLEGEQETQYF.